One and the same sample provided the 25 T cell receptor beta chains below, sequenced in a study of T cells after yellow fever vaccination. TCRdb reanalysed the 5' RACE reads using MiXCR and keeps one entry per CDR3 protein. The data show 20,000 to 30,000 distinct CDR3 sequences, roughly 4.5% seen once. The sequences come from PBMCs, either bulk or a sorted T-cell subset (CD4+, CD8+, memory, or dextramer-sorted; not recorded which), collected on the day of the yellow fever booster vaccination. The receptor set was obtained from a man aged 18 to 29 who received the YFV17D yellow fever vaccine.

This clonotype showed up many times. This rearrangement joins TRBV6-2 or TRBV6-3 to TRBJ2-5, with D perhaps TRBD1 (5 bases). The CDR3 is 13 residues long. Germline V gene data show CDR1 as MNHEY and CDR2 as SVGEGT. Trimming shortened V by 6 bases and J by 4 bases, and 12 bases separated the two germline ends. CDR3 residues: CASRRARGETQYF. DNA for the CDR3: TGTGCCAGCAGGCGTGCTAGGGGAGAGACCCAGTACTTC.

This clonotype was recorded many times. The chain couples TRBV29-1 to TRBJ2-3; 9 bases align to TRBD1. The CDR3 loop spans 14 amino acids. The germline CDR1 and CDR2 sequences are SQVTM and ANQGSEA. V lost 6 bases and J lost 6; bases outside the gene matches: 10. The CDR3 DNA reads TGCAGCGTGGAAACCGGGACAGGGAAGGATACGCAGTATTTT. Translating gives CSVETGTGKDTQYF.

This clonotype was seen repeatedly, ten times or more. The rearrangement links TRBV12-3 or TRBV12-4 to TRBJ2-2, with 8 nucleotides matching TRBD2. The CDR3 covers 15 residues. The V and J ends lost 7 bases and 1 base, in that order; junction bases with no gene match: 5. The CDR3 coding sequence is TGTGCCAGCACCGATCTAGCGGGGAACACCGGGGAGCTGTTTTTT. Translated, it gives CASTDLAGNTGELFF.

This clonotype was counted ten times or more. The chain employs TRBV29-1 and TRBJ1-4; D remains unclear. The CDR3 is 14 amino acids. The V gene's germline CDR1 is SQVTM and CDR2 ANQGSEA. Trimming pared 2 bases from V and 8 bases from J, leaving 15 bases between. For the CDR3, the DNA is TGCAGCGTTGAACTTCGGGGAAAGGAAGAAAAACTGTTTTTT. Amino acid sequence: CSVELRGKEEKLFF.

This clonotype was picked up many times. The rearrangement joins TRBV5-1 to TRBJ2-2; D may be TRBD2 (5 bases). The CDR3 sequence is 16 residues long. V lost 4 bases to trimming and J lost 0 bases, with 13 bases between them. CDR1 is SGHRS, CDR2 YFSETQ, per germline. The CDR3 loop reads CASSPTGLPNTGELFF. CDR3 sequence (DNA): TGCGCCAGCAGCCCTACGGGGTTACCGAACACCGGGGAGCTGTTTTTT.

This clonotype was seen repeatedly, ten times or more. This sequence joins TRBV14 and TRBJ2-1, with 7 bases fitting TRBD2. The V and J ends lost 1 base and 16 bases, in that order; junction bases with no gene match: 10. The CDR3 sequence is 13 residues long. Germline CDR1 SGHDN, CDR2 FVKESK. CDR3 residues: CASSQVAGEGLFF. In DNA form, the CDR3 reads TGTGCCAGCAGCCAAGTTGCCGGGGAGGGTTTATTCTTC.

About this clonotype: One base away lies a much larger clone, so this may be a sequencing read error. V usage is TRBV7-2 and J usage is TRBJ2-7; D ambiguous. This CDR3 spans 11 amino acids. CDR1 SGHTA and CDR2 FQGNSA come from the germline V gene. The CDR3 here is CASSRSSEQYF. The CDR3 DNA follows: TGTGCCAGCAGCCGCTCCTCCGAGCAGTACTTC. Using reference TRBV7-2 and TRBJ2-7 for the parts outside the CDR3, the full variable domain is GAGVSQSPSNKVTEKGKDVELRCDPISGHTALYWYRQSLGQGLEFLIYFQGNSAPDKSGLPSDRFSAERTGGSVSTLTIQRTQQEDSAVYLCASSRSSEQYFGPGTRLTVT.

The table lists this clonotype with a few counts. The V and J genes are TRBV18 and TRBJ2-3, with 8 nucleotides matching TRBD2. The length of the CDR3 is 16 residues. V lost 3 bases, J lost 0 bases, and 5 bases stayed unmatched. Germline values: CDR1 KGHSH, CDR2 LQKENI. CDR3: CASSPLRGGSTDTQYF. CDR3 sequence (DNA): TGTGCCAGCTCACCCCTCCGGGGGGGGAGCACAGATACGCAGTATTTT.

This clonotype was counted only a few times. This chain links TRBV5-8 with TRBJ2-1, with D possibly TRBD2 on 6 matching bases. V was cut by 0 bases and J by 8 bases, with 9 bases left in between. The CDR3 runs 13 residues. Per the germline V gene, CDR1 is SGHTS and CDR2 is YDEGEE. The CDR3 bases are TGTGCCAGCAGCTTGGTGGGAGGCGATGAGCAGTTCTTC. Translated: CASSLVGGDEQFF.

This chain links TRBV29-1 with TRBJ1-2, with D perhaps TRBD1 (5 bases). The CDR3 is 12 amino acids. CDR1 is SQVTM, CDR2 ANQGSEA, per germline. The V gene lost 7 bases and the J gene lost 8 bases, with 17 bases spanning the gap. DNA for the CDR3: TGCAGCGCTGACAGACCTTTGGGGGGCTACACCTTC. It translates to CSADRPLGGYTF. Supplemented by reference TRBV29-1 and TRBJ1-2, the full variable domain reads SAVISQKPSRDICQRGTSLTIQCQVDSQVTMMFWYRQQPGQSLTLIATANQGSEATYESGFVIDKFPISRPNLTFSTLTVSNMSPEDSSIYLCSADRPLGGYTFGSGTRLTVV.

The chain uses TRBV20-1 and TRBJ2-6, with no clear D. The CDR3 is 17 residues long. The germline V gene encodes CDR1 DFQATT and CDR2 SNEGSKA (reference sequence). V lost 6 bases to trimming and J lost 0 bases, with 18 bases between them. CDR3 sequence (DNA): TGCAGTGCAGCCCCTACAGTTCCTAGCTCTGGGGCCAACGTCCTGACTTTC. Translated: CSAAPTVPSSGANVLTF.

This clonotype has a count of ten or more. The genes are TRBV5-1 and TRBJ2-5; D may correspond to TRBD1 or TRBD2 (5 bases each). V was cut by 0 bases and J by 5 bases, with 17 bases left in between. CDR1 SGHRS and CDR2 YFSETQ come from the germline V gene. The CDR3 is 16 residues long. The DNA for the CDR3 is TGCGCCAGCAGCTTGGCGGACACCTCCTCGGGGGAGACCCAGTACTTC. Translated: CASSLADTSSGETQYF.

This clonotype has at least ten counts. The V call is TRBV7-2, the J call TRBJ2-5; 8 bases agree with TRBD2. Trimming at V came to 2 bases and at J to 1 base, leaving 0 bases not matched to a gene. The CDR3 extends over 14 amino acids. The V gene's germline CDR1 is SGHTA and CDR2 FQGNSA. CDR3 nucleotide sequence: TGTGCCAGCAGCTTAACTAGCGGCCAAGAGACCCAGTACTTC. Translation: CASSLTSGQETQYF.

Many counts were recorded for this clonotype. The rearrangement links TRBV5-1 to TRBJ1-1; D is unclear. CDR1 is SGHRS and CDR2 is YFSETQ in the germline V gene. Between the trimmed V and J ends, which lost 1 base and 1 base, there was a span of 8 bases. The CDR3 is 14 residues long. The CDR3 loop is CASSLFDPNTEAFF. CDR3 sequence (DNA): TGCGCCAGCAGCTTGTTCGACCCGAACACTGAAGCTTTCTTT.

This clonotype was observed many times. Here the CDR3 reads CASSDGTGDGYTF. As DNA, the CDR3 is TGTGCCAGCAGCGACGGGACAGGGGATGGCTACACCTTC. This chain connects TRBV21-1 to TRBJ1-2; no DNA check was done on the table's D call, TRBD1. TRBV21-1 is given as a pseudogene. CDR3 length equals 13 residues.

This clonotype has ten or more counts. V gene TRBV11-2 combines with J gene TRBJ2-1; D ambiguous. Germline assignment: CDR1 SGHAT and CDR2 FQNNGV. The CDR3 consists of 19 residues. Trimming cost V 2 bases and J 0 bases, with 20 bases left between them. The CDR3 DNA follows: TGTGCCAGCAGCTTACGCTCTAGAGGCTTTCTGAGCTCCTACAATGAGCAGTTCTTC. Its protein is CASSLRSRGFLSSYNEQFF. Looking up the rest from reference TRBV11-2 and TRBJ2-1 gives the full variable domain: EAGVAQSPRYKIIEKRQSVAFWCNPISGHATLYWYQQILGQGPKLLIQFQNNGVVDDSQLPKDRFSAERLKGVDSTLKIQPAKLEDSAVYLCASSLRSRGFLSSYNEQFFGPGTRLTVL.

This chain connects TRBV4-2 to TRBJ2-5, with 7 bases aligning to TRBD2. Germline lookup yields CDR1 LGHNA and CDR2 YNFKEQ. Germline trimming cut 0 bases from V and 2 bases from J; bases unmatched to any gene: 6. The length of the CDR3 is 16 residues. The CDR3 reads CASSQEGGGGQETQYF. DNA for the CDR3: TGTGCCAGCAGCCAAGAAGGCGGGGGAGGTCAAGAGACCCAGTACTTC.

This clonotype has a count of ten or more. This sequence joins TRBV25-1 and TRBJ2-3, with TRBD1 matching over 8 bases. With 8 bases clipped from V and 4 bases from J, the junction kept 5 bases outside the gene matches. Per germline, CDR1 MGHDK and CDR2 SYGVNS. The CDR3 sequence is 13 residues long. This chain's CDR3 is CASGGQGSDTQYF. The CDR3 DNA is TGTGCCAGCGGCGGACAGGGCTCAGATACGCAGTATTTT.

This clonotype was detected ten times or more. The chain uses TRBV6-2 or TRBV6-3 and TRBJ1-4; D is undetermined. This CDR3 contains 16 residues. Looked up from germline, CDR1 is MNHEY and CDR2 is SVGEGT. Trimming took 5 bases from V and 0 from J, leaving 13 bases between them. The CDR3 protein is CASSPRKAATNEKLFF. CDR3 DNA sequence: TGTGCCAGCAGTCCCCGGAAAGCCGCAACTAATGAAAAACTGTTTTTT.

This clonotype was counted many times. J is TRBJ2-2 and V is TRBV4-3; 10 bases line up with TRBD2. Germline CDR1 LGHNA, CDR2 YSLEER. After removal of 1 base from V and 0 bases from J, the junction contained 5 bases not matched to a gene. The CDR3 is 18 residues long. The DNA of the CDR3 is TGCGCCAGCAGCCAAGCCCTAGCGGGGGCCTCGAACACCGGGGAGCTGTTTTTT. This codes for CASSQALAGASNTGELFF.

The CDR3 reads CASSRYQQNIQYF. CDR3 nucleotide sequence: TGTGCCAGCAGCCGCTACCAGCAAAACATTCAGTACTTC. This chain uses TRBV9 with TRBJ2-4; D call uncertain. Germline-derived CDR1 and CDR2 are SGDLS and YYNGEE. With 4 bases removed from V and 5 bases from J, the gap between germline ends came to 10 bases. The length of the CDR3 is 13 residues.

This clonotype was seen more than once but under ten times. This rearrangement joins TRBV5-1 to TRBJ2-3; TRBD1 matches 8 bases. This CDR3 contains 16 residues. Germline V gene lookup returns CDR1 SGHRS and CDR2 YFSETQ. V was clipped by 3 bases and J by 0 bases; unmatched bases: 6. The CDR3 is CASSSRPGGSTDTQYF. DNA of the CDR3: TGCGCCAGCAGCTCCCGCCCAGGGGGCAGCACAGATACGCAGTATTTT.

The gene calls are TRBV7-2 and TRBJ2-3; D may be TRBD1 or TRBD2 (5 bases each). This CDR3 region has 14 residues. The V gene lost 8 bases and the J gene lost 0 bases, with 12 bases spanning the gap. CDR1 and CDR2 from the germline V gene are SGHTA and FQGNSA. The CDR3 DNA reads TGTGCCAGCCTCCAGGGAGCTAGCACAGATACGCAGTATTTT. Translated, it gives CASLQGASTDTQYF.

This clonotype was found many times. The CDR3 sequence is CASSSGQGSRQFF. The CDR3 DNA reads as TGTGCCAGCAGTTCGGGACAGGGGTCGAGGCAGTTCTTC. This chain uses TRBV28 with TRBJ2-1, with 10 bases lining up with TRBD1. This CDR3 has 13 residues. Germline lookup yields CDR1 MDHEN and CDR2 SYDVKM. With V trimmed by 4 bases and J by 12 bases, 6 bases remained unmatched.

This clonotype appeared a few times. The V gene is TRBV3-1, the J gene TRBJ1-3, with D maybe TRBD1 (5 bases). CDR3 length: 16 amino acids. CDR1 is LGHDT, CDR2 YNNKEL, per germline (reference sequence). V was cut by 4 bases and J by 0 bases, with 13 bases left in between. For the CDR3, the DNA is TGTGCCAGCAGCCCCGCCGCAGGGAGCTCTGGAAACACCATATATTTT. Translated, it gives CASSPAAGSSGNTIYF.